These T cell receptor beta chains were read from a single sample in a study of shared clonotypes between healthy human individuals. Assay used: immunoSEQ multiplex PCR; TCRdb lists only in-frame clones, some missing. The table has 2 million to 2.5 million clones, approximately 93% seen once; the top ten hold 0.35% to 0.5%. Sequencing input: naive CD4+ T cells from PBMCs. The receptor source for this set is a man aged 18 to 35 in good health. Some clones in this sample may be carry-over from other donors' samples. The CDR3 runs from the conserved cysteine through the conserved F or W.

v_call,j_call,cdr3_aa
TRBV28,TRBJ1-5,CASSYPGRVNQPQHF
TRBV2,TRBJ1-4,CASSNLQSGSGEKLFF
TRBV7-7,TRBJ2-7,CATDRGGPLRDEQYF
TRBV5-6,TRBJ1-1,CASSLEGNTEAFF
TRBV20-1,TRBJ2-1,CSAKLVYEQFF
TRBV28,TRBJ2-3,CASSLRLGRASTDTQYF
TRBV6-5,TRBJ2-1,CASRRDFYNEQFF
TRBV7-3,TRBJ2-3,CASSQAATDTQYF
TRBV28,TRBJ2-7,CASGSRAYEQYF
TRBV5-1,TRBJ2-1,CASSFTTSGGTYNEQFF
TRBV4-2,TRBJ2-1,CASSPSPPARNNEQFF
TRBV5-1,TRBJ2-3,CASSSLGGTDTQYF
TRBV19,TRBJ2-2,CASSIDPWGRVTGELFF
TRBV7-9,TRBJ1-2,CASSPPTGGFGGYTF
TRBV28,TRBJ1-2,CASSFRTAYGYTF